Below are 18 T cell receptor beta chains sequenced from a single sample in a study of radiotherapy plus CTLA-4 blockade in lung cancer. Libraries were prepared by immunoSEQ multiplex PCR; TCRdb keeps only in-frame clonotypes and omits some of them. The repertoire holds around 56,000 clones, with approximately 79% as singletons. The sequenced sample was peripheral blood, obtained from a patient treated with radiotherapy plus ipilimumab. The receptors were gathered from a human donor with non-small cell lung cancer who had a complete response to radiotherapy plus ipilimumab.

The chain recombines TRBV6-1 with TRBJ2-7; maybe TRBD1 (5 bases). Looked up from germline, CDR1 is MNHNS and CDR2 is SASEGT. Trimming took off 9 bases at V and 1 base at J, with 13 bases between the two ends. The CDR3 is 13 residues long. CDR3 amino acids: CASGAMKSYEQYF. The CDR3 coding sequence is TGTGCCAGTGGGGCGATGAAATCCTACGAGCAGTACTTC.

This clone has more than one count but fewer than ten. This chain links TRBV19 with TRBJ1-5, with D unresolved. The CDR3 has 15 amino acids. Germline CDR1 is LNHDA and CDR2 is SQIVND (reference sequence). V was trimmed by 5 bases and J by 0 bases, leaving 11 bases between them. This CDR3 reads CASSRNGYSNQPQHF. DNA of the CDR3: TGTGCCAGTAGTCGAAACGGTTATAGCAATCAGCCCCAGCATTTT.

The chain recombines TRBV5-8 with TRBJ1-5; 7 bases fit TRBD1. The germline V gene has CDR1 SGHTS and CDR2 YDEGEE. CDR3 length: 14 amino acids. V lost 3 bases, J lost 6 bases, and 6 bases stayed unmatched. This CDR3 reads CASSSLRQGQPQHF. Here the CDR3 DNA reads TGTGCCAGCAGCTCCCTCCGACAGGGTCAGCCCCAGCATTTT.

The V call is TRBV7-2, the J call TRBJ1-1, with TRBD1 identical over 9 bases. V dropped 2 bases and J dropped 7; count of bases not matched to a gene: 5. Per germline, CDR1 SGHTA and CDR2 FQGNSA. This CDR3 has 14 residues. In DNA form, the CDR3 reads TGTGCCAGCAGCTTAATGACAGGGGGTAATGAAGCTTTCTTT. Protein product: CASSLMTGGNEAFF.

This clone has only one observation. The V gene is TRBV25-1, the J gene TRBJ1-4; D is unclear. V gave up 2 bases and J gave up 3 bases, with 10 bases separating them. CDR3 length equals 15 residues. Germline assignment: CDR1 MGHDK and CDR2 SYGVNS. The CDR3 protein is CASSEIQFPNEKLFF. The CDR3 DNA follows: TGTGCCAGCAGTGAAATACAATTCCCTAATGAAAAACTGTTTTTT.

This clone was found once. V usage is TRBV14 and J usage is TRBJ2-2, with TRBD1 matching over 9 bases. Germline V CDR1 and CDR2: SGHDN, FVKESK. CDR3 length equals 15 residues. Unmatched junction bases numbered 5, after V lost 4 bases and J lost 5 bases. CDR3 bases: TGTGCCAGCAGCCGGGACAGGGATAGAACCGGGGAGCTGTTTTTT. This translates into CASSRDRDRTGELFF.

The chain employs TRBV12-5 and TRBJ1-6, with 7 bases fitting TRBD1. Germline V gene lookup returns CDR1 LGHNT and CDR2 FRNRAP. V gave up 3 bases and J gave up 7 bases; unmatched junction bases: 3. The length of the CDR3 is 14 residues. The CDR3 region has the DNA TGTGCTAGTGGTTTAGGGACAGAGAATTCACCCCTCCACTTT. Protein product: CASGLGTENSPLHF.

In this sample, this clone turned up a few times. The rearrangement links TRBV7-9 to TRBJ2-1; D ambiguous. This CDR3 is built from 16 residues. The V and J ends lost 4 bases and 3 bases respectively, with 16 bases between them. The V gene's germline CDR1 is SEHNR and CDR2 FQNEAQ (reference sequence). The CDR3 DNA reads as TGTGCCAGCAGCTCCCCGATGAGCGAAGGCTACAATGAGCAGTTCTTC. It yields the protein CASSSPMSEGYNEQFF.

This chain connects TRBV20-1 to TRBJ1-4; D gene ambiguous. The germline V gene has CDR1 DFQATT and CDR2 SNEGSKA (reference sequence). With 4 bases removed from V and 7 bases from J, the gap between germline ends came to 7 bases. This CDR3 has 11 amino acids. The DNA for the CDR3 is TGCAGTGCTAAGGGAGTTGAAAAACTGTTTTTT. This translates into CSAKGVEKLFF.

This chain connects TRBV27 to TRBJ1-1; possibly TRBD1 for D (6 bases). Trimming removed 6 bases at V and 0 bases at J, with 17 bases between. Germline V gives CDR1 MNHEY, CDR2 SMNVEV (reference sequence). There are 16 residues in the CDR3. CDR3 in DNA: TGTGCCAGCAGCCCCCGGGACACCTACTTGAACACTGAAGCTTTCTTT. Protein: CASSPRDTYLNTEAFF.

The chain couples TRBV14 to TRBJ2-1; 8 positions agree with TRBD2. This CDR3 region has 15 residues. With V trimmed by 4 bases and J by 1 base, 3 bases remained unmatched. Germline CDR1 and CDR2: SGHDN and FVKESK. The CDR3 loop reads CASSPSGSSYNEQFF. The CDR3 region has the DNA TGTGCCAGCAGCCCCAGCGGGAGTTCCTACAATGAGCAGTTCTTC.

This chain joins TRBV27 and TRBJ1-2; 11 bases map to TRBD1. Germline V gives CDR1 MNHEY, CDR2 SMNVEV (reference sequence). This CDR3 region has 15 residues. With V trimmed by 4 bases and J by 8 bases, 9 bases remained unmatched. The CDR3 sequence: CASSSWTGGVRGYTF. CDR3 DNA sequence: TGTGCCAGCAGTTCTTGGACAGGGGGCGTCCGGGGCTACACCTTC.

The J gene is TRBJ1-1, the V gene TRBV18; maybe TRBD1 (5 bases). The germline V gene has CDR1 KGHSH and CDR2 LQKENI. The CDR3 spans 13 residues. Trimming cost V 6 bases and J 5 bases, with 13 bases left between them. In nucleotides, the CDR3 is TGTGCCAGCTCCTTGGAGGGGAGAACTGAAGCTTTCTTT. Translation gives CASSLEGRTEAFF. The complete variable domain, with remaining parts taken from reference TRBV18 and TRBJ1-1, reads NAGVMQNPRHLVRRRGQEARLRCSPMKGHSHVYWYRQLPEEGLKFMVYLQKENIIDESGMPKERFSAEFPKEGPSILRIQQVVRGDSAAYFCASSLEGRTEAFFGQGTRLTVV.

The chain links TRBV5-4 to TRBJ1-1; 7 positions match TRBD1. Per germline, CDR1 SGHNT and CDR2 YYREEE (reference sequence). This CDR3 is built from 15 residues. V was pared by 4 bases and J by 1 base, with 7 bases of the junction left unmatched. The CDR3 bases are TGTGCCAGCAGCGCGGGACAGACTAAGAACACTGAAGCTTTCTTT. It specifies CASSAGQTKNTEAFF.

This clone was observed once. V is TRBV27 and J is TRBJ2-3, with D possibly being TRBD2 (6 bases). Germline V gene lookup returns CDR1 MNHEY and CDR2 SMNVEV (reference sequence). The V end lost 4 bases, the J end lost 1 base, and 12 bases lay between the germline ends. This CDR3 is built from 15 residues. DNA of the CDR3: TGTGCCAGCAGTTCCCCTAGCGTGGGCACAGATACGCAGTATTTT. Its protein product is CASSSPSVGTDTQYF.

The J gene is TRBJ1-3, the V gene TRBV29-1; 7 nucleotides align to TRBD1. CDR3 length equals 13 residues. CDR1 and CDR2 from the germline V gene are SQVTM and ANQGSEA. Trimming at V came to 7 bases and at J to 5 bases, leaving 8 bases not matched to a gene. CDR3: CSAHQGDRNTIYF. DNA for the CDR3: TGCAGCGCGCACCAGGGGGACCGAAACACCATATATTTT.

This clone was seen only a few times. The chain combines TRBV29-1 with TRBJ2-5; TRBD2 matches 10 bases. The germline gives CDR1 SQVTM, CDR2 ANQGSEA. The CDR3 totals 12 residues. V trimming: 4 bases; J trimming: 5 bases; junction bases outside the gene matches: 1. The DNA of the CDR3 is TGCAGCGTTGCACTAGCGGGGGAGACCCAGTACTTC. Its protein is CSVALAGETQYF.

The sample holds a few counts of this clone. The chain employs TRBV27 and TRBJ1-6; no clear D gene. V dropped 6 bases and J dropped 3 bases, with 15 bases sitting between them. Germline V gene sequence: CDR1 MNHEY, CDR2 SMNVEV (reference sequence). This CDR3 contains 16 residues. The CDR3 spells CASSPRAGIYNSPLHF. The CDR3 DNA follows: TGTGCCAGCAGCCCCCGGGCGGGCATCTATAATTCACCCCTCCACTTT.